This T cell receptor (beta chain) was retrieved from a study of T cells after posttransplantation cyclophosphamide. Control samples came 1 year after myeloablative marrow transplants with methotrexate plus calcineurin inhibitor. Method: immunoSEQ multiplex PCR; TCRdb's copy keeps in-frame clones and lacks some. The profile shows 12,000 or so clones, roughly four fifths of them singletons. This CDR3 has 15 residues. Germline V CDR1 and CDR2: MNHNS, SASEGT. Deletions cut 7 bases from V and 6 bases from J, with 18 bases between. This TCR came from a male patient aged 30 to 39 who received an allogeneic stem cell transplant from an unrelated donor, was CMV-positive, and had acute GVHD only. Some T cells may trace back to the graft donor. The sample was PBMCs, taken about 350 days after allogeneic stem cell transplant with calcineurin inhibitor and methotrexate. V gene TRBV6-1 combines with J gene TRBJ1-4; possibly TRBD1 for D (6 bases). The CDR3 bases are TGTGCCAGCATAGTTATGGGGGCCTCTCATGAAAAACTGTTTTTT. Its translation: CASIVMGASHEKLFF.